This TCR beta chain was found in a study of control samples from healthy donors and cancer patients (dated by TCRdb to 2020 to 2022). Comment on this clone: The specificity of this receptor is unknown. Base-call qualities are not available, and no considerably larger clone is one nucleotide away.

From a lookup of the germline V gene, CDR1 and CDR2 are SGDLS and YYNGEE. The CDR3 covers 15 residues, taking in both the cysteine and the phenylalanine. The kept DNA is CDR3 alone, 45 bases in frame from the first base. Between the V and J ends, shortened by 0 bases and 3 bases respectively, the junction contains 11 bases. Receptors were amplified or captured by the immunoSEQ multiplex PCR assay. What TCRdb holds here is the immuneACCESS table cut down to in-frame rearrangements. Part of the clones is not present; checked against another copy, under half of the missing clones reflect an unresolved V gene, and the others are unexplained. Present in this sample are 85,000 to 90,000 clones, about 89% of which were seen just once. The ten largest clones capture over 20% of the sample.

The V gene is TRBV9 and the J gene is TRBJ2-3; the D gene is not confidently resolved. This sequence originates from a man aged 25-45 years in good health. The sequencing sample was made of blood. The DNA reads TGTGCCAGCAGCGTAGTCTGGGGTTTAACAGATACGCAGTATTTT. It translates to CASSVVWGLTDTQYF.